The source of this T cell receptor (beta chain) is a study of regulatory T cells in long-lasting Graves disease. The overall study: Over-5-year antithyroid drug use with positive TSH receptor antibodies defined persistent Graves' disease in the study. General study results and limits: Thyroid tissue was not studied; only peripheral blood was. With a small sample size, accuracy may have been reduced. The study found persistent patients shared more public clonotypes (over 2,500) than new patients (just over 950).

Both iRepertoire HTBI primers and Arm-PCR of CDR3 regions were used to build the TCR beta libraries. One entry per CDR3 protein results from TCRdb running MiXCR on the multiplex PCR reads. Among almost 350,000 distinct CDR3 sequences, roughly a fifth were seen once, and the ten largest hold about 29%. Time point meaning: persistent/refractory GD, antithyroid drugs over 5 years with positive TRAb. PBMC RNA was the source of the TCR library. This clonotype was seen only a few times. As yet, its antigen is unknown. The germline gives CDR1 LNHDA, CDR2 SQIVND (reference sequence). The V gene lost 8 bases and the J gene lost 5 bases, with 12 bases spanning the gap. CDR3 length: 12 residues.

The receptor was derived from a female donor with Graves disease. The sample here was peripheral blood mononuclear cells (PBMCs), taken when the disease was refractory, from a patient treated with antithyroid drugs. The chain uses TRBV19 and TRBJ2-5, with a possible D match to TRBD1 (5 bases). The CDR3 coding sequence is TGTGCCAGTCGAAGGGGTGGCGAGACCCAGTACTTC. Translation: CASRRGGETQYF. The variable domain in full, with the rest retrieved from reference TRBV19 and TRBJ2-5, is DGGITQSPKYLFRKEGQNVTLSCEQNLNHDAMYWYRQDPGQGLRLIYYSQIVNDFQKGDIAEGYSVSREKKESFPLTVTSAQKNPTAFYLCASRRGGETQYFGPGTRLLVL.